This T cell receptor beta chain was observed in a study of shared clonotypes between healthy human individuals. Points on this clone: The antigen is not known.

Healthy and HIV-negative, the adult donors had no recent acute infections or vaccinations. Study-wide results and caveats: Generation probabilities were higher for clonotypes shared across all four sorted-subset donors than for unshared ones.

The data were produced by immunoSEQ multiplex PCR, yet TCRdb's version contains in-frame clones alone and is incomplete. The sample records fewer than 1.6 million clones, about 98.5% being singletons. V lost 3 bases and J lost 2; bases outside the gene matches: 6. This CDR3 has 15 residues. Looked up from germline, CDR1 is MDHEN and CDR2 is SYDVKM. The chain employs TRBV28 and TRBJ2-7; 8 bases match TRBD2. The receptor was derived from a man aged 25 to 45 in good health. The sequencing input was naive CD4+ T cells sorted from blood. The subset here: CD45RA+ positively selected. The CDR3 DNA follows: TGTGCCAGCAGTTTGGCGGGAGGTTTTACCTACGAGCAGTACTTC. Translating gives CASSLAGGFTYEQYF.